The source of this TCR beta chain is a study of regulatory T cells in long-lasting Graves disease. Time point meaning: newly diagnosed GD, antithyroid drugs for less than 3 months. PBMC RNA was the source of the TCR library. This clonotype was seen a few times. Antigen specificity is unknown. This CDR3 is built from 15 residues. Germline-derived CDR1 and CDR2 are LNHDA and SQIVND (reference sequence). The V end was cut by 1 base, the J end by 4 bases, with 10 bases between. Study-wide findings and caveats: When disease was persistent, TRBV28, TRBJ1-2 and TRBJ2-5 were the favored segments. Persistent Graves' patients showed reduced TCR diversity versus newly diagnosed patients.

TCR beta libraries were built with iRepertoire HTBI primers and Arm-PCR of CDR3 regions. TCRdb passed the multiplex PCR reads through MiXCR, listing each CDR3 protein once. The sample contains hundreds of thousands of distinct CDR3 sequences, more than 10% of which appear only once. These data were likewise used in another study, on T cells in Graves' hyperthyroidism and ophthalmopathy. That work contributes: Ophthalmopathy and stable hyperthyroidism were separated by a 13 V-J model.

Sequenced here: peripheral blood mononuclear cells (PBMCs), sampled at new diagnosis, from a patient treated with antithyroid drugs. The receptor was isolated from a woman aged 25-40 years with Graves disease. The rearrangement joins TRBV19 to TRBJ2-2; D unclear. The CDR3 region is CASSIGGIGTGELFF. The CDR3 DNA reads as TGTGCCAGTAGTATAGGTGGGATCGGCACCGGGGAGCTGTTTTTT.